A single sample is the source of the 19 T cell receptor beta chains below, sequenced in a study of shared clonotypes between healthy human individuals. Generated by immunoSEQ multiplex PCR, the TCRdb table keeps only in-frame clones and is missing some. The sample yields 520,000 or so clones, about four fifths seen once. Sequenced input: PBMCs. These receptor sequences come from a woman in her 40s in good health. Some clones in this sample may be carry-over from other donors' samples.

This chain's CDR3 is CASSTPGDGYTF. Written as DNA, the CDR3 is TGTGCCAGCAGTACCCCCGGCGATGGCTACACCTTC. The chain links TRBV28 to TRBJ1-2; D gene unclear. The CDR3 runs 12 residues. V shed 5 bases and J shed 6 bases, with 10 bases lying between them. From germline, CDR1 is MDHEN and CDR2 SYDVKM.

The chain carries TRBV6-1 and TRBJ2-1; D is unresolved. Germline loops: CDR1 MNHNS, CDR2 SASEGT. The CDR3 sequence is 13 residues long. Deletions cut 8 bases from V and 2 bases from J, with 10 bases between. CDR3 region: CASGQRTYNEQFF. The CDR3 region has the DNA TGTGCCAGCGGGCAGCGTACCTACAATGAGCAGTTCTTC.

The CDR3 nucleotides are TGTGCCAGCAGCTTGGATCTAGGGAACGGGGAGCTGTTTTTT. As protein: CASSLDLGNGELFF. The chain uses TRBV5-4 and TRBJ2-2; D unresolved. Germline-derived CDR1 and CDR2 are SGHNT and YYREEE (reference sequence). V was shortened by 0 bases and J by 7 bases, with 10 bases between the two germline ends. This CDR3 has 14 residues. The full variable domain, rest sourced from reference TRBV5-4 and TRBJ2-2, is ETGVTQSPTHLIKTRGQQVTLRCSSQSGHNTVSWYQQALGQGPQFIFQYYREEENGRGNFPPRFSGLQFPNYSSELNVNALELDDSALYLCASSLDLGNGELFFGEGSRLTVL.

This clone was picked up many times. At the DNA level, this CDR3 is encoded by other sequences in the same sample as well. This chain joins TRBV6-1 and TRBJ2-3; 14 bases match TRBD2. This CDR3 comprises 15 residues. Losses at the gene ends were 4 bases for V and 4 bases for J; bases not matched to a gene: 1. CDR1 MNHNS and CDR2 SASEGT come from the germline V gene. The CDR3 is CASSGLAGGPDTQYF. CDR3 DNA sequence: TGTGCCAGCAGTGGACTAGCGGGAGGGCCAGATACGCAGTATTTT.

The V call is TRBV19, the J call TRBJ1-1; D not certain. The V gene's germline CDR1 is LNHDA and CDR2 SQIVND (reference sequence). CDR3 length: 14 amino acids. V lost 3 bases and J 6 bases, leaving 14 bases between the germline ends. The CDR3 nucleotides read TGTGCCAGTAGTATTGGACTGGAGGTCGCTGAAGCTTTCTTT. It specifies CASSIGLEVAEAFF.

This rearrangement joins TRBV6-6 to TRBJ2-7, with D unclear. The CDR3 totals 16 residues. The germline V and J ends were trimmed by 7 bases and 3 bases, with 22 bases remaining between them. Germline-derived CDR1 and CDR2 are MNHNY and SVGAGI (reference sequence). Here the CDR3 DNA reads TGTGCCAGCATTCCCGAGGTTGAACACTTTTTCTACGAGCAGTACTTC. Translation gives CASIPEVEHFFYEQYF.

This chain connects TRBV5-5 to TRBJ1-5; TRBD1 might be the D (6 bases). The CDR3 is made up of 15 amino acids. Germline assignment: CDR1 SGHKS and CDR2 YYEKEE (reference sequence). Trimming shortened V by 4 bases and J by 3 bases, and 14 bases separated the two germline ends. CDR3 coding DNA: TGTGCCAGCAGCCAAGACGGGGGGCCCAATCAGCCCCAGCATTTT. As protein: CASSQDGGPNQPQHF.

The chain uses TRBV7-2 and TRBJ2-1; D tentatively reads TRBD1 or TRBD2 (6 bases each). Germline V CDR1 and CDR2: SGHTA, FQGNSA. CDR3 size: 17 residues. The ends were cut back, 5 bases at V and 7 bases at J, with 24 bases in the middle. In nucleotides, the CDR3 is TGTGCCAGCAGCCCCGGACGTCTTGTGGGGGGCATGAATGAGCAGTTCTTC. Translating gives CASSPGRLVGGMNEQFF.

This clone was counted once. The CDR3 loop reads CASSLTAPDRGRDEQYF. In DNA form, the CDR3 reads TGTGCCAGCAGCTTAACCGCCCCGGACAGGGGGAGAGACGAGCAGTACTTC. The genes are TRBV13 and TRBJ2-7; 10 bases fit TRBD1. Germline V lookup: CDR1 PRHDT, CDR2 FYEKMQ (reference sequence). The junction had 12 bases not matched to a gene; V was cut back by 2 bases and J by 5 bases. This CDR3 contains 17 residues.

The gene calls are TRBV19 and TRBJ2-5, with 11 nucleotides matching TRBD2. Germline CDR1 and CDR2: LNHDA and SQIVND (reference sequence). This CDR3 spans 15 amino acids. J was trimmed by 3 bases and V by 6 bases; bases with no gene match: 6. CDR3 nucleotide sequence: TGTGCCAGTAGCACCCGACTAGCGGGAAAAGAGACCCAGTACTTC. Translated: CASSTRLAGKETQYF.

The chain uses TRBV5-6 and TRBJ2-3; 7 positions agree with TRBD1. V lost 3 bases to trimming and J lost 4 bases; unmatched junction nucleotides: 8. In germline, CDR1 is SGHDT, CDR2 YYEEEE. This CDR3 contains 15 residues. The DNA for the CDR3 is TGTGCCAGCAGCTCTTTGACAGGGATGGCAGATACGCAGTATTTT. It yields the protein CASSSLTGMADTQYF.

The rearrangement links TRBV15 to TRBJ2-1; D uncertain. V gave up 0 bases and J gave up 10 bases, with 10 bases separating them. The CDR3 has 13 amino acids. Germline V gene lookup returns CDR1 LNHNV and CDR2 YYDKDF (reference sequence). The CDR3 loop reads CATSRDRAAEQFF. The DNA for the CDR3 is TGTGCCACCAGCAGAGATCGGGCAGCCGAGCAGTTCTTC.

The J gene is TRBJ2-1, the V gene TRBV27, with D unresolved. The CDR3 loop spans 12 amino acids. V was clipped by 8 bases and J by 8 bases, with 13 bases between them. Germline CDR1 reads MNHEY; CDR2 reads SMNVEV (reference sequence). The CDR3 loop reads CASGPIGDEQFF. The CDR3 DNA sequence: TGTGCCAGCGGGCCTATCGGCGATGAGCAGTTCTTC.

The chain uses TRBV7-2 and TRBJ2-5; D gene ambiguous. V lost 2 bases to trimming and J lost 5 bases, with 12 bases between them. The CDR3 is 14 amino acids. Germline V gene data show CDR1 as SGHTA and CDR2 as FQGNSA. The CDR3 DNA is TGTGCCAGCAGCTTAAGAGGTTGGGGTGAGACCCAGTACTTC. It translates to CASSLRGWGETQYF.

The V and J genes are TRBV7-9 and TRBJ2-1, with TRBD2 matching over 7 bases. V was clipped by 2 bases and J by 7 bases; unmatched bases: 8. The germline CDR1 and CDR2 sequences are SEHNR and FQNEAQ (reference sequence). This CDR3 spans 15 amino acids. CDR3: CASSLYRLAVNEQFF. CDR3 DNA: TGTGCCAGCAGCTTATATCGGCTAGCGGTGAATGAGCAGTTCTTC.

The rearrangement links TRBV5-8 to TRBJ2-2, with TRBD2 matching over 8 bases. The CDR3 sequence is 17 residues long. CDR1 is SGHTS and CDR2 is YDEGEE in the germline V gene. Trimming at V came to 3 bases and at J to 0 bases, leaving 7 bases not matched to a gene. Here the CDR3 DNA reads TGTGCCAGCAGCTCGGCGTTAGCGGGAACGAACACCGGGGAGCTGTTTTTT. This gives the protein CASSSALAGTNTGELFF.

This clone was seen a single time. This chain connects TRBV5-5 to TRBJ2-7; D assignment may be TRBD1 or TRBD2 (7 bases each). The V end lost 4 bases, the J end lost 9 bases, and 20 bases lay between the germline ends. CDR1 and CDR2 from the germline V gene are SGHKS and YYEKEE (reference sequence). The CDR3 extends over 14 amino acids. In nucleotides, the CDR3 is TGTGCCAGCAGCCCCAGGGGGGACTACGAGTGGCAGTACTTC. This encodes CASSPRGDYEWQYF.

The chain carries TRBV5-4 and TRBJ2-1, with D possibly TRBD2 on 5 matching bases. Trimming removed 0 bases from V and 0 bases from J, with 16 bases in between. The length of the CDR3 is 18 residues. Germline V gene sequence: CDR1 SGHNT, CDR2 YYREEE (reference sequence). CDR3: CASSLGGWGASSYNEQFF. CDR3 bases: TGTGCCAGCAGCTTGGGGGGTTGGGGAGCCAGCTCCTACAATGAGCAGTTCTTC. Looking up the rest from reference TRBV5-4 and TRBJ2-1 gives the full variable domain: ETGVTQSPTHLIKTRGQQVTLRCSSQSGHNTVSWYQQALGQGPQFIFQYYREEENGRGNFPPRFSGLQFPNYSSELNVNALELDDSALYLCASSLGGWGASSYNEQFFGPGTRLTVL.

This chain links TRBV5-4 with TRBJ2-3; no reliable D call. The CDR3 totals 13 residues. V lost 1 base and J 4 bases, leaving 7 bases between the germline ends. Germline V gene data show CDR1 as SGHNT and CDR2 as YYREEE (reference sequence). CDR3 region: CASSLTPADTQYF. In DNA form, the CDR3 reads TGTGCCAGCAGCTTGACCCCCGCAGATACGCAGTATTTT. Based on the CDR3 plus reference TRBV5-4 and TRBJ2-3, the full variable domain is ETGVTQSPTHLIKTRGQQVTLRCSSQSGHNTVSWYQQALGQGPQFIFQYYREEENGRGNFPPRFSGLQFPNYSSELNVNALELDDSALYLCASSLTPADTQYFGPGTRLTVL.